These T cell receptor beta chains were read from a single sample in a study of naive and memory T cell subsets. TCRdb reprocessed the UMI-ligation and nested PCR reads via MiXCR and lists one record per CDR3 protein. This table has approximately 140,000 distinct CDR3 sequences, about a sixth appearing once. Sequenced input: naive CD4+ T cells from blood. The receptors originated from a human donor in good health. CDR3s include the opening cysteine and the closing phenylalanine or tryptophan. The order of the fields is J gene, D gene, V gene, clone size, CDR3 protein, CDR3 DNA. D genes are given only for firm matches. Size is stated for part of the rows, as once, few or many counts, or as a class when the clone is expanded.

j_call: TRBJ1-5
d_call: -
v_call: TRBV28
clone_size: few
cdr3_aa: CASSYGFSNQPQHF
cdr3_nt: TGTGCCAGCAGTTACGGGTTTAGCAATCAGCCCCAGCATTTT

j_call: TRBJ1-1
d_call: TRBD1
v_call: TRBV29-1
clone_size: few
cdr3_aa: CSEETGEHTEAFF
cdr3_nt: TGCAGCGAAGAGACAGGGGAACACACTGAAGCTTTCTTT

j_call: TRBJ2-5
d_call: -
v_call: TRBV7-2
clone_size: -
cdr3_aa: CASSLRWGGGQETQYF
cdr3_nt: TGTGCCAGCAGCTTAAGATGGGGAGGAGGCCAAGAGACCCAGTACTTC

j_call: TRBJ2-3
d_call: -
v_call: TRBV4-1
clone_size: -
cdr3_aa: CASSLLAAVPNTQYF
cdr3_nt: TGCGCCAGCAGCCTGCTAGCAGCCGTCCCGAATACGCAGTATTTT

j_call: TRBJ1-1
d_call: -
v_call: TRBV12-3/TRBV12-4
clone_size: few
cdr3_aa: CASRDRMNTEAFF
cdr3_nt: TGTGCCAGCAGGGACAGAATGAACACTGAAGCTTTCTTT

j_call: TRBJ2-3
d_call: -
v_call: TRBV3-1
clone_size: -
cdr3_aa: CATEDAVDTQYF
cdr3_nt: TGTGCCACAGAGGACGCCGTAGATACGCAGTATTTT

j_call: TRBJ2-2
d_call: -
v_call: TRBV20-1
clone_size: -
cdr3_aa: CSARLRGIRLTGGLFF
cdr3_nt: TGCAGTGCCCGACTCAGGGGGATTAGGTTGACCGGGGGGCTGTTTTTT

j_call: TRBJ1-4
d_call: -
v_call: TRBV6-2/TRBV6-3
clone_size: -
cdr3_aa: CASSWNAGQKLFF
cdr3_nt: TGTGCCAGCAGTTGGAACGCGGGGCAAAAACTGTTTTTT

j_call: TRBJ2-1
d_call: TRBD2
v_call: TRBV20-1
clone_size: -
cdr3_aa: CSASRGTSLMGNEQFF
cdr3_nt: TGCAGTGCTTCCCGAGGGACTAGCTTGATGGGGAATGAGCAGTTCTTC

j_call: TRBJ1-5
d_call: -
v_call: TRBV7-9
clone_size: -
cdr3_aa: CASSSTDGNQPQHF
cdr3_nt: TGTGCCAGCAGCTCCACGGACGGCAATCAGCCCCAGCATTTT

j_call: TRBJ2-1
d_call: TRBD2
v_call: TRBV6-5
clone_size: few
cdr3_aa: CASRQSGGYNEQFF
cdr3_nt: TGTGCCAGCAGGCAGAGCGGGGGATACAATGAGCAGTTCTTC

j_call: TRBJ2-5
d_call: TRBD1
v_call: TRBV5-5
clone_size: many
cdr3_aa: CASSLWTGQETQYF
cdr3_nt: TGTGCCAGCAGCCTATGGACAGGGCAAGAGACCCAGTACTTC

j_call: TRBJ1-1
d_call: TRBD1
v_call: TRBV18
clone_size: -
cdr3_aa: CASSPGRDRANTEAFF
cdr3_nt: TGTGCCAGCTCACCAGGACGGGACAGAGCTAACACTGAAGCTTTCTTT

j_call: TRBJ2-5
d_call: TRBD1
v_call: TRBV19
clone_size: few
cdr3_aa: CATKDRGYRETQYF
cdr3_nt: TGTGCCACCAAGGACAGGGGATACCGAGAGACCCAGTACTTC

j_call: TRBJ1-1
d_call: -
v_call: TRBV25-1
clone_size: -
cdr3_aa: CASSEVGRGRLNTEAFF
cdr3_nt: TGTGCCAGCAGTGAAGTCGGAAGGGGCCGCCTGAACACTGAAGCTTTCTTT

j_call: TRBJ1-4
d_call: -
v_call: TRBV20-1
clone_size: few
cdr3_aa: CSASRGTNEKLFF
cdr3_nt: TGCAGTGCCAGCCGGGGGACTAATGAAAAACTGTTTTTT

j_call: TRBJ2-1
d_call: -
v_call: TRBV13
clone_size: few
cdr3_aa: CASSRLITVKYNEQFF
cdr3_nt: TGTGCCAGCAGCCGACTTATTACGGTTAAATACAATGAGCAGTTCTTC

j_call: TRBJ2-7
d_call: TRBD1
v_call: TRBV29-1
clone_size: -
cdr3_aa: CSARQGGYEQYF
cdr3_nt: TGCAGCGCGCGACAGGGTGGCTACGAGCAGTACTTC

j_call: TRBJ1-5
d_call: -
v_call: TRBV2
clone_size: -
cdr3_aa: CASSERVNQPQHF
cdr3_nt: TGTGCCAGCAGTGAAAGGGTTAACCAGCCCCAGCATTTT

j_call: TRBJ1-2
d_call: -
v_call: TRBV4-2
clone_size: few
cdr3_aa: CASSQDGNYGYTF
cdr3_nt: TGTGCCAGCAGCCAAGATGGAAACTATGGCTACACCTTC

j_call: TRBJ1-6
d_call: -
v_call: TRBV14
clone_size: few
cdr3_aa: CASSPAGQYNSPLHF
cdr3_nt: TGTGCCAGCAGCCCGGCGGGACAATATAATTCACCCCTCCACTTT

j_call: TRBJ2-3
d_call: -
v_call: TRBV7-9
clone_size: few
cdr3_aa: CASSSGLDTQYF
cdr3_nt: TGTGCCAGCAGCTCAGGACTAGATACGCAGTATTTT